The 30 T cell receptor beta chains in this list originate from one sample, sequenced in a study of blood T cell repertoires in COVID-19. The protocol was immunoSEQ multiplex PCR, while the TCRdb copy is restricted to in-frame clones and leaves out a portion. The sample has some 290,000 clones, roughly 86% seen once. The sequenced sample was peripheral blood. The receptor source for this set is a woman younger than 45 with COVID-19, enrolled during active disease.

The J gene is TRBJ2-7, the V gene TRBV13, with 9 bases aligning to TRBD2. Per the germline V gene, CDR1 is PRHDT and CDR2 is FYEKMQ (reference sequence). The CDR3 runs to 14 residues. V lost 5 bases to trimming and J lost 2 bases; unmatched junction nucleotides: 4. CDR3 coding DNA: TGTGCCAGCAGCGCTGGGACTAGCACCTACGAGCAGTACTTC. Translation gives CASSAGTSTYEQYF.

This rearrangement joins TRBV11-2 to TRBJ2-5; D not resolved. CDR1 is SGHAT and CDR2 is FQNNGV in the germline V gene. Trimming left V 5 bases short and J 9 bases short, with 13 bases between. This CDR3 is 12 amino acids long. In DNA form, the CDR3 reads TGTGCCAGCAGCCCCCCCAACGAGGCCCAGTACTTC. Protein product: CASSPPNEAQYF.

This clone was seen just once. The chain uses TRBV10-3 and TRBJ1-5; D might be TRBD1 (5 bases). CDR1 is ENHRY, CDR2 SYGVKD, per germline. This CDR3 is built from 15 residues. V gave up 4 bases and J gave up 5 bases, with 15 bases separating them. The CDR3 sequence: CAISGGDLRDQPQHF. The CDR3 DNA sequence: TGTGCCATCAGTGGGGGGGACTTAAGGGATCAGCCCCAGCATTTT.

This clone was recorded a few times. V usage is TRBV5-4 and J usage is TRBJ1-3; possibly TRBD1 for D (6 bases). V was clipped by 4 bases and J by 4 bases, with 15 bases between them. The length of the CDR3 is 15 residues. Per the germline V gene, CDR1 is SGHNT and CDR2 is YYREEE (reference sequence). CDR3 protein: CASSRGQLNGNTIYF. CDR3 in DNA: TGTGCCAGCAGCAGAGGACAGCTCAACGGAAACACCATATATTTT.

The rearrangement joins TRBV9 to TRBJ2-2, with TRBD2 identical over 7 bases. The CDR3 runs to 14 residues. From germline, CDR1 is SGDLS and CDR2 YYNGEE. In nucleotides, the CDR3 is TGTGCTTCCCGGGGAGGGCCGAACACCGGGGAGCTGTTTTTT. This codes for CASRGGPNTGELFF.

Written as DNA, the CDR3 is TGTGCCACCAGTGATTTCCGGGGGACCGGGGAGCTGTTTTTT. This encodes CATSDFRGTGELFF. This chain links TRBV24-1 with TRBJ2-2; D might be TRBD2 (6 bases). The CDR3 consists of 14 residues. The germline V and J ends were trimmed by 1 base and 5 bases, with 7 bases remaining between them. CDR1 and CDR2 (germline): KGHDR, SFDVKD.

The chain uses TRBV21-1 and TRBJ1-1; the table assigns TRBD1, which was not confirmed against the DNA. TRBV21-1 is noted as a pseudogene. The CDR3 has 12 amino acids. The CDR3 reads CASPGENTEAFF. In DNA, the CDR3 is TGTGCCAGCCCAGGGGAGAACACTGAAGCTTTCTTT.

The CDR3 nucleotides read TGCGCCAGCAGTGAGTCAGGGGACTACGAGCAGTACTTC. Translation gives CASSESGDYEQYF. The chain is built from TRBV10-1 and TRBJ2-7; D may be TRBD1 (5 bases). There are 13 residues in the CDR3. Germline V gives CDR1 WNHNN, CDR2 SYGVQD (reference sequence). V was clipped by 0 bases and J by 3 bases, with 6 bases between them.

The chain links TRBV6-2 or TRBV6-3 to TRBJ2-1; 12 bases match TRBD2. Germline loops: CDR1 MNHEY, CDR2 SVGEGT. The CDR3 contains 15 residues. V trimming: 1 base; J trimming: 9 bases; junction bases outside the gene matches: 4. The CDR3 spells CASSYLTSGRREQFF. The DNA for the CDR3 is TGTGCCAGCAGTTACTTGACTAGCGGGAGACGTGAGCAGTTCTTC.

As regards this clone: Within the sample, other DNA sequences also encode this same CDR3. The chain recombines TRBV6-5 with TRBJ2-7, with D perhaps TRBD2 (6 bases). V lost 0 bases to trimming and J lost 2 bases, with 8 bases between them. The CDR3 is 14 residues long. CDR1 and CDR2 from the germline V gene are MNHEY and SVGAGI. CDR3 DNA: TGTGCCAGCAGTTACTCCCGGGGGACCTACGAGCAGTACTTC. It codes for CASSYSRGTYEQYF.

The chain recombines TRBV6-4 with TRBJ2-6, with a tentative D call TRBD1 (6 bases). The CDR3 runs to 17 residues. Germline values: CDR1 MRHNA, CDR2 SNTAGT. With 4 bases removed from V and 0 bases from J, the gap between germline ends came to 13 bases. CDR3 loop: CASSAVGGISGANVLTF. The CDR3 region has the DNA TGTGCCAGCAGTGCGGTAGGGGGAATCTCTGGGGCCAACGTCCTGACTTTC.

J is TRBJ2-7 and V is TRBV28; TRBD1 agrees at 7 bases. J gave up 6 bases and V 5 bases, and 10 bases lay outside the gene matches. The CDR3 is 14 amino acids. The germline V gene has CDR1 MDHEN and CDR2 SYDVKM. The CDR3 nucleotides are TGTGCCAGCAGTCCTCATCACAGGGGTGGCGAGCAGTACTTC. It yields the protein CASSPHHRGGEQYF. Based on the CDR3 plus reference TRBV28 and TRBJ2-7, the full variable domain is DVKVTQSSRYLVKRTGEKVFLECVQDMDHENMFWYRQDPGLGLRLIYFSYDVKMKEKGDIPEGYSVSREKKERFSLILESASTNQTSMYLCASSPHHRGGEQYFGPGTRLTVT.

This clone was observed a handful of times. This chain uses TRBV27 with TRBJ2-7; 10 bases align to TRBD2. Germline V gene data show CDR1 as MNHEY and CDR2 as SMNVEV (reference sequence). This CDR3 is 15 amino acids long. V gave up 5 bases and J gave up 2 bases; unmatched junction bases: 6. The CDR3 spells CASSTPGLATYEQYF. In DNA, the CDR3 is TGTGCCAGCAGTACACCGGGACTAGCGACCTACGAGCAGTACTTC.

V gene TRBV6-6 combines with J gene TRBJ2-2; D remains ambiguous. CDR3 length: 11 amino acids. Germline V gene data show CDR1 as MNHNY and CDR2 as SVGAGI (reference sequence). Trimming left V 8 bases short and J 6 bases short, with 7 bases between. CDR3 bases: TGTGCCAGCCACTCACCCGGGGAGCTGTTTTTT. Translation: CASHSPGELFF.

This chain joins TRBV4-1 and TRBJ1-2; 10 bases align to TRBD1. The CDR3 loop spans 15 amino acids. The junction had 5 bases not matched to a gene; V was cut back by 3 bases and J by 4 bases. Germline V lookup: CDR1 MGHRA, CDR2 YSYEKL. The CDR3 region has the DNA TGCGCCAGCAGCCAGTGGACAGGGGGAATCTATGGCTACACCTTC. Translation: CASSQWTGGIYGYTF.

J is TRBJ2-1 and V is TRBV9; 9 nucleotides match TRBD2. This CDR3 spans 17 amino acids. With V trimmed by 1 base and J by 4 bases, 9 bases remained unmatched. CDR1 is SGDLS and CDR2 is YYNGEE in the germline V gene. The CDR3 nucleotides are TGTGCCAGCAGCGTATCATCTGCGGGAGGGCCTTACAATGAGCAGTTCTTC. Translating gives CASSVSSAGGPYNEQFF.

The chain is built from TRBV27 and TRBJ2-7; 9 bases align to TRBD1. Per germline, CDR1 MNHEY and CDR2 SMNVEV (reference sequence). The CDR3 length is 16 residues. Germline trimming cut 5 bases from V and 6 bases from J; bases unmatched to any gene: 14. This CDR3 reads CASSLRAGTGQSEQYF. As DNA, the CDR3 is TGTGCCAGCAGTCTCCGGGCCGGGACAGGGCAATCCGAGCAGTACTTC.

The V gene is TRBV7-2, the J gene TRBJ2-2, with D maybe TRBD2 (7 bases). This CDR3 spans 16 amino acids. V was pared by 5 bases and J by 7 bases, with 20 bases between. In germline, CDR1 is SGHTA, CDR2 FQGNSA. CDR3 sequence (DNA): TGTGCCAGCAGCCGGGGGCGGGAGAGAGTCGGCGGGGAGCTGTTTTTT. Amino acids: CASSRGRERVGGELFF. Full variable domain (outside the CDR3, taken from reference TRBV7-2 and TRBJ2-2): GAGVSQSPSNKVTEKGKDVELRCDPISGHTALYWYRQSLGQGLEFLIYFQGNSAPDKSGLPSDRFSAERTGGSVSTLTIQRTQQEDSAVYLCASSRGRERVGGELFFGEGSRLTVL.

V is TRBV19 and J is TRBJ2-7; maybe TRBD2 (5 bases). The ends were cut back, 3 bases at V and 5 bases at J, with 20 bases in the middle. Per germline, CDR1 LNHDA and CDR2 SQIVND (reference sequence). The CDR3 is 16 residues long. As DNA, the CDR3 is TGTGCCAGTAGTATGGGTCAGGACTTACCCCCCCACGAGCAGTACTTC. It yields the protein CASSMGQDLPPHEQYF.

J is TRBJ1-4 and V is TRBV2, with a tentative D call TRBD1 (5 bases). V lost 6 bases and J 8 bases, leaving 16 bases between the germline ends. The CDR3 sequence is 14 residues long. From germline, CDR1 is SNHLY and CDR2 FYNNEI. The CDR3 spells CASRRDRYGEKLFF. The CDR3 region has the DNA TGTGCCAGCAGGCGGGACCGCTACGGGGAAAAACTGTTTTTT.

This rearrangement joins TRBV15 to TRBJ2-2; 8 nucleotides match TRBD1. Germline V gives CDR1 LNHNV, CDR2 YYDKDF (reference sequence). The V and J ends lost 5 bases and 6 bases, in that order; junction bases with no gene match: 8. The CDR3 extends over 15 amino acids. In nucleotides, the CDR3 is TGTGCCACCAGCTCTCGACAGGGGAAGGCCGGGGAGCTGTTTTTT. Its protein product is CATSSRQGKAGELFF.

This chain links TRBV6-6 with TRBJ2-7, with 9 nucleotides matching TRBD1. With V trimmed by 10 bases and J by 1 base, 8 bases remained unmatched. Germline CDR1 MNHNY, CDR2 SVGAGI (reference sequence). The CDR3 length is 14 residues. DNA of the CDR3: TGTGCCATATGGACAGGGGCCCGTTCCTACGAGCAGTACTTC. Translated, it gives CAIWTGARSYEQYF.

The gene calls are TRBV6-6 and TRBJ1-1, with 7 bases aligning to TRBD1. J was trimmed by 6 bases and V by 10 bases; bases with no gene match: 5. CDR3 length: 11 amino acids. CDR1 MNHNY and CDR2 SVGAGI come from the germline V gene (reference sequence). The chain's CDR3 is CAIHDRAEAFF. In DNA form, the CDR3 reads TGTGCCATACATGACAGGGCTGAAGCTTTCTTT.

This clone was observed a handful of times. This chain connects TRBV6-6 to TRBJ1-1; D possibly corresponds to TRBD1 (6 bases). This CDR3 has 13 residues. Germline V gene data show CDR1 as MNHNY and CDR2 as SVGAGI (reference sequence). V lost 6 bases and J 5 bases, leaving 13 bases between the germline ends. This CDR3 is CASRRQDFTEAFF. In DNA, the CDR3 is TGTGCCAGCAGGAGACAGGACTTTACTGAAGCTTTCTTT.

V usage is TRBV3-1 (or the pseudogene TRBV3-2) and J usage is TRBJ2-7, with 12 bases identical to TRBD1. V shed 8 bases and J 5 bases; nucleotides not matched to a gene: 7. Germline lookup yields CDR1 LGHDT and CDR2 YNNKEL (reference sequence). This CDR3 has 14 residues. The CDR3, as DNA: TGTGCCAGCTCCGGGACAGGGGGCAGCCACGAGCAGTACTTC. This translates into CASSGTGGSHEQYF.

This rearrangement joins TRBV10-3 to TRBJ2-7; 7 nucleotides agree with TRBD2. V lost 2 bases to trimming and J lost 7 bases; unmatched junction nucleotides: 8. CDR1 is ENHRY and CDR2 is SYGVKD in the germline V gene. CDR3 length: 14 amino acids. CDR3 sequence reads: CAISEPGRVGEQYF. The CDR3 DNA reads as TGTGCCATCAGTGAGCCAGGGAGGGTAGGGGAGCAGTACTTC.

This chain uses TRBV2 with TRBJ1-5; D possibly corresponds to TRBD1 (5 bases). Germline V gene lookup returns CDR1 SNHLY and CDR2 FYNNEI. The CDR3 is 13 amino acids. V dropped 6 bases and J dropped 3 bases, with 9 bases sitting between them. For the CDR3, the DNA is TGTGCCAGCAGAGGCAGGGCCAATCAGCCCCAGCATTTT. It is translated as CASRGRANQPQHF.

There are a few counts of this clone. The chain links TRBV7-8 to TRBJ1-5; a weak D match, TRBD1 (6 bases). The CDR3 totals 14 residues. Germline V gene lookup returns CDR1 SGHVS and CDR2 FQNEAQ. The V gene lost 2 bases and the J gene lost 6 bases, with 11 bases spanning the gap. CDR3 sequence reads: CASSLSRGGQPQHF. CDR3 DNA: TGTGCCAGCAGCTTAAGCAGGGGCGGTCAGCCCCAGCATTTT.

This clone was seen just once. V is TRBV7-8 and J is TRBJ1-5; D is undetermined. CDR1 is SGHVS, CDR2 FQNEAQ, per germline. This CDR3 is built from 14 residues. The V gene lost 3 bases and the J gene lost 2 bases, with 8 bases spanning the gap. CDR3 in amino acids: CASSLDWGNQPQHF. CDR3 DNA sequence: TGTGCCAGCAGCTTGGACTGGGGCAATCAGCCCCAGCATTTT.

The J gene is TRBJ2-7, the V gene TRBV4-2; 8 nucleotides match TRBD2. Germline trimming cut 0 bases from V and 0 bases from J; bases unmatched to any gene: 4. CDR3 size: 16 residues. The germline V gene has CDR1 LGHNA and CDR2 YNFKEQ. The CDR3 nucleotides read TGTGCCAGCAGCCAAGATGTCACTAGCGGCTCCTACGAGCAGTACTTC. Its protein is CASSQDVTSGSYEQYF.